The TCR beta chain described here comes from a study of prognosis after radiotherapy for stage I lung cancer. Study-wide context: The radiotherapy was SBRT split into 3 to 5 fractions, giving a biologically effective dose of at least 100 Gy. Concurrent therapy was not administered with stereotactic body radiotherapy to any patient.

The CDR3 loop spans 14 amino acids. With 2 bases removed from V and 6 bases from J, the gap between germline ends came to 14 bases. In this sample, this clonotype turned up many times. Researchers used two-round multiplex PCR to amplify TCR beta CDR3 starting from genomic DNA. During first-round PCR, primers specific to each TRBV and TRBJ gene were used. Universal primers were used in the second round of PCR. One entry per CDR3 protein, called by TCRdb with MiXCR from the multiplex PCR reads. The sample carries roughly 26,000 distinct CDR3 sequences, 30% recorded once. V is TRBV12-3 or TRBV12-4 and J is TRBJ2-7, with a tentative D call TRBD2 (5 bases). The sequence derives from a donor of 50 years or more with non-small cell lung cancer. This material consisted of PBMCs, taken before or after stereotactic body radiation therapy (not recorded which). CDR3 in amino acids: CASSLTPGGGEQYF. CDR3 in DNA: TGTGCCAGCAGTTTAACTCCAGGAGGAGGCGAGCAGTACTTC.